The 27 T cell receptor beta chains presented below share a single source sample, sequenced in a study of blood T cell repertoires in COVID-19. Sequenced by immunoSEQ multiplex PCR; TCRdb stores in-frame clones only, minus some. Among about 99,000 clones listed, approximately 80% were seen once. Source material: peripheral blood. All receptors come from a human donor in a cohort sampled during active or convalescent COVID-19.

The CDR3 coding sequence is TGTGCCAGTAGTAGGGACAGGGGGTACCAAGAGACCCAGTACTTC. Translated, it gives CASSRDRGYQETQYF. V usage is TRBV19 and J usage is TRBJ2-5; 11 bases agree with TRBD1. V was clipped by 4 bases and J by 0 bases; unmatched bases: 1. Germline V CDR1 and CDR2: LNHDA, SQIVND (reference sequence). The CDR3 contains 15 residues.

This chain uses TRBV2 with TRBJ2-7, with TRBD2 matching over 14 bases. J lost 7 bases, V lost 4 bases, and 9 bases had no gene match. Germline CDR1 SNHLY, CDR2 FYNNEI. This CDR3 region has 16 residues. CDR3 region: CASSGLGLAGALEQYF. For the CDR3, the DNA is TGTGCCAGCAGTGGCTTGGGACTAGCGGGGGCCTTGGAGCAGTACTTC.

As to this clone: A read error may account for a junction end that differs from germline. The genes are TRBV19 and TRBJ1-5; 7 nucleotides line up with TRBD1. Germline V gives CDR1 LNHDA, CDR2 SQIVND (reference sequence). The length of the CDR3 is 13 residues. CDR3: CRPGGGVNQPQHF. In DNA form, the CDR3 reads TGCCGCCCAGGGGGTGGTGTCAATCAGCCCCAGCATTTT.

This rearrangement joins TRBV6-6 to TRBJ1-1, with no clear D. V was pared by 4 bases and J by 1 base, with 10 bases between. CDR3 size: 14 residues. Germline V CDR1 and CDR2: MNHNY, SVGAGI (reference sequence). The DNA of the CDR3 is TGTGCCAGCAGTTCTATAGTCCAGAACACTGAAGCTTTCTTT. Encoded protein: CASSSIVQNTEAFF.

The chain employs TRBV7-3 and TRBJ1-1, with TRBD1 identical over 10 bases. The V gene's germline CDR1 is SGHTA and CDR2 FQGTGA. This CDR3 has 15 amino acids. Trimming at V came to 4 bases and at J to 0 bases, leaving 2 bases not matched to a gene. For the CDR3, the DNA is TGTGCCAGCAGCTCGGGACAGGGGTTGAACACTGAAGCTTTCTTT. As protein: CASSSGQGLNTEAFF.

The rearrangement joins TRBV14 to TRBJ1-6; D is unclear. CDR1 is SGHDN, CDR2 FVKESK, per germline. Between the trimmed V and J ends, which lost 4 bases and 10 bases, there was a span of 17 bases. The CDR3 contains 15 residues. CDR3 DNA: TGTGCCAGCAGCCGGCTGTTTGGTGATATGTCACCCCTCCACTTT. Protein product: CASSRLFGDMSPLHF.

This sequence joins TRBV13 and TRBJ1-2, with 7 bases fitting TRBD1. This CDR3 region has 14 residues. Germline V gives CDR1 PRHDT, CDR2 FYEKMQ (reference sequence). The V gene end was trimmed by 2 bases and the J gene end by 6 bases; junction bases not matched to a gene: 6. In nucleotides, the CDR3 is TGTGCCAGCAGCTTACGGGAGGGGGCGAATGGCTACACCTTC. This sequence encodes CASSLREGANGYTF.

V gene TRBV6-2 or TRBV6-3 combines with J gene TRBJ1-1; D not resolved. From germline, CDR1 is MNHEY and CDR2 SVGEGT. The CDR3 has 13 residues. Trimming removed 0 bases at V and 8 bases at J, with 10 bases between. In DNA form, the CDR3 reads TGTGCCAGCAGTTACTCCGGGTTGCGGGAAGCTTTCTTT. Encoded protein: CASSYSGLREAFF.

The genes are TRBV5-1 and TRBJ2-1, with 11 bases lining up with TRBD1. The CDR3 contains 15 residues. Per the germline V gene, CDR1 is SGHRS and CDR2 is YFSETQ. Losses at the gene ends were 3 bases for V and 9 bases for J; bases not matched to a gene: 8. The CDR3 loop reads CASSSGQGAFSEQFF. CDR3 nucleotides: TGCGCCAGCAGCTCCGGACAGGGGGCATTTTCTGAGCAGTTCTTC.

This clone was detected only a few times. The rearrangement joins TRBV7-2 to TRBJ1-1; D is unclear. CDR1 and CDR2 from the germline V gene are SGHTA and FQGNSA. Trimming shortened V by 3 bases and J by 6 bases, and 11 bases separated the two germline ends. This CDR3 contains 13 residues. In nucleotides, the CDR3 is TGTGCCAGCAGCTTGAGAGTCCAGGCTGAAGCTTTCTTT. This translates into CASSLRVQAEAFF.

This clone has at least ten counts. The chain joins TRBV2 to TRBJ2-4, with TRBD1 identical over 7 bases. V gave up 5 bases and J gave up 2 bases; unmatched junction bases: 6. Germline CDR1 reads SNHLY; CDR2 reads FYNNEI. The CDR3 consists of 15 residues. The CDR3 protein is CASSRQGDTKNIQYF. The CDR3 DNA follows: TGTGCCAGCAGTAGACAGGGTGATACCAAAAACATTCAGTACTTC.

The CDR3 protein is CASVRRGFGYTF. The CDR3 nucleotides read TGTGCCAGCGTGAGGAGGGGTTTCGGCTACACCTTC. The gene calls are TRBV6-5 and TRBJ1-2; D is perhaps TRBD1 (5 bases). The CDR3 length is 12 residues. Germline CDR1 is MNHEY and CDR2 is SVGAGI. V lost 8 bases, J lost 8 bases, and 15 bases lay in between.

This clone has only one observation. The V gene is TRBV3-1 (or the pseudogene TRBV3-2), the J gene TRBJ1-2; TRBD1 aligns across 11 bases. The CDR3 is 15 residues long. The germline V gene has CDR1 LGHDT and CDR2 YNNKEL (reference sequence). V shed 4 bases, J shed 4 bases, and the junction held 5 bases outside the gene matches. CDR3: CASSRPGQGGYGYTF. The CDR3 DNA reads TGTGCCAGCAGCCGACCGGGACAGGGGGGCTATGGCTACACCTTC.

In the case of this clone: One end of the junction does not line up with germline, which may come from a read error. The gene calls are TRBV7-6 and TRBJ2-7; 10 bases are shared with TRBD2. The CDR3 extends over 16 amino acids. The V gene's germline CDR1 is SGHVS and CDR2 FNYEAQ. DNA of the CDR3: TGTGCCAGCAGCCGCGCGCCTAGCGGGGGCCCATACGCGCAGTACTTC. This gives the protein CASSRAPSGGPYAQYF. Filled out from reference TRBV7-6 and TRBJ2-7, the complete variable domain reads GAGVSQSPRYKVTKRGQDVALRCDPISGHVSLYWYRQALGQGPEFLTYFNYEAQQDKSGLPNDRFSAERPEGSISTLTIQRTEQRDSAMYRCASSRAPSGGPYAQYFGPGTRLTVT.

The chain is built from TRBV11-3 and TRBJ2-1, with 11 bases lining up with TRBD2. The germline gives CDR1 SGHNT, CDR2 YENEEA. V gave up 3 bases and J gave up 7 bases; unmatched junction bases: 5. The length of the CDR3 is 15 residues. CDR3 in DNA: TGTGCCAGCAGCTTGATGGGACTAGCGGATAATGAGCAGTTCTTC. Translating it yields CASSLMGLADNEQFF.

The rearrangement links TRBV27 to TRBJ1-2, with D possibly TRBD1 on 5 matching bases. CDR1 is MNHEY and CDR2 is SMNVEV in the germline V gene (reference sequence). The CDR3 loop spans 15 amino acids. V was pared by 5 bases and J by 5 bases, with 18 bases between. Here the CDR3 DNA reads TGTGCCAGCAGTGTAAGGACGCCCGGGGGGTATGGCTACACCTTC. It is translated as CASSVRTPGGYGYTF.

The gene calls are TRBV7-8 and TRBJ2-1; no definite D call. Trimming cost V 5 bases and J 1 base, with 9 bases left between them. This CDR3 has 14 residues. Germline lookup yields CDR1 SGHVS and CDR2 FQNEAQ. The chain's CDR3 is CASSPHLSYNEQFF. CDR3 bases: TGTGCCAGCAGCCCACATTTGTCCTACAATGAGCAGTTCTTC.

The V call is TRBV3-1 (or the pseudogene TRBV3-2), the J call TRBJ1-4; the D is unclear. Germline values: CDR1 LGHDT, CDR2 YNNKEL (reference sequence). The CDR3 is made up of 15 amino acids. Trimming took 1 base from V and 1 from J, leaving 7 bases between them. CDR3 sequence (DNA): TGTGCCAGCAGCCAAGGCGAGGGAACTAATGAAAAACTGTTTTTT. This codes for CASSQGEGTNEKLFF.

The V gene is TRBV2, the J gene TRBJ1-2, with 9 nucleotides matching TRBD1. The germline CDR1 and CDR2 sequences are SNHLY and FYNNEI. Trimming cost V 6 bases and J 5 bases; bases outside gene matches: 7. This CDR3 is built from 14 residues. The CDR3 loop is CASSWTGVPYGYTF. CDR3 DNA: TGTGCCAGCAGCTGGACAGGGGTCCCTTATGGCTACACCTTC.

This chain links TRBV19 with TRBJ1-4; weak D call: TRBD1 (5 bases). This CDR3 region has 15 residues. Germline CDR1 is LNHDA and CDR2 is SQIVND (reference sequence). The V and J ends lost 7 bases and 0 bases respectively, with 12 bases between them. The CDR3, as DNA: TGTGCCAGTACCGCGGGACGGACAACTAATGAAAAACTGTTTTTT. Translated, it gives CASTAGRTTNEKLFF.

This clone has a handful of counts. CDR3 region: CASSYPPRRGNQPQHF. As DNA, the CDR3 is TGTGCCAGCAGTTACCCGCCCCGGAGGGGCAATCAGCCCCAGCATTTT. V gene TRBV6-2 or TRBV6-3 combines with J gene TRBJ1-5; no firm D call. The germline V gene encodes CDR1 MNHEY and CDR2 SVGEGT. There are 16 residues in the CDR3. The V and J ends lost 2 bases and 2 bases respectively, with 13 bases between them.

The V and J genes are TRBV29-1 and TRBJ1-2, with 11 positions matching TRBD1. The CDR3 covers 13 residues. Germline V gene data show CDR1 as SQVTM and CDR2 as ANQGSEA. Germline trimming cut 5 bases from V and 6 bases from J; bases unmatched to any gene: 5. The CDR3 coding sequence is TGCAGCGTTTCCAGGACAGGGGGCGATGGCTACACCTTC. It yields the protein CSVSRTGGDGYTF.

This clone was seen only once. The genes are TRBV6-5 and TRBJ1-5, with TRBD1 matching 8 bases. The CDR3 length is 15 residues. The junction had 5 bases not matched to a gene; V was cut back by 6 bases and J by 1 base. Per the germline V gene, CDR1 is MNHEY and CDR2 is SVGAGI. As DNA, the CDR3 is TGTGCCAGCAGGAGGGACAGGACGAGCAATCAGCCCCAGCATTTT. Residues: CASRRDRTSNQPQHF.

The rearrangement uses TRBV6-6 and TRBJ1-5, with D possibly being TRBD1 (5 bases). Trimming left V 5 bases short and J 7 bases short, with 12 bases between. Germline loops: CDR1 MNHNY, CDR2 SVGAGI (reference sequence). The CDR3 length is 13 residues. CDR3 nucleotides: TGTGCCAGCAGTGGTACAGGAGAACAGCCCCAGCATTTT. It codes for CASSGTGEQPQHF.

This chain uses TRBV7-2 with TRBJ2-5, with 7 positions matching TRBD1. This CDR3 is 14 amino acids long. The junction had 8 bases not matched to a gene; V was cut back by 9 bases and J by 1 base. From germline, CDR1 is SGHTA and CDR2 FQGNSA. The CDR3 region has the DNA TGTGCCAGTGGGGTGGGACAGTCCCAAGAGACCCAGTACTTC. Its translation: CASGVGQSQETQYF.

Here the CDR3 reads CASSIGTLSYEQYF. The CDR3 DNA reads TGTGCCAGTAGTATCGGGACACTTTCCTACGAGCAGTACTTC. The chain is built from TRBV19 and TRBJ2-7, with D tentatively TRBD1 (6 bases). The CDR3 loop spans 14 amino acids. Looked up from germline, CDR1 is LNHDA and CDR2 is SQIVND (reference sequence). The V and J ends lost 3 bases and 1 base respectively, with 10 bases between them.

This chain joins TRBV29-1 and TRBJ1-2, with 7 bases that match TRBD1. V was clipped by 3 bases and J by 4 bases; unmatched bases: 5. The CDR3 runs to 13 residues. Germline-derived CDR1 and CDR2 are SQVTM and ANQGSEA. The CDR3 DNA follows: TGCAGCGTTGACAGGGGGGAATCCTATGGCTACACCTTC. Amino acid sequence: CSVDRGESYGYTF.